A single sample is the source of the 8 T cell receptor beta chains below, sequenced in a study of blood T cells in healthy people across ages (dated by TCRdb to between 2014 and 2017). The library relied on 5' RACE. TCRdb shows the sequencer as Illumina HiSeq 2500. A second about 7 to 11 cycle PCR used a sample-barcoded 5' primer and a J-beta primer mix. The public reads were quality trimmed at Q25 with fastp and then assembled into clones with MiXCR by TCRdb, keeping productive beta chains. For every CDR3 protein sequence, its rows merge into one entry that carries the most common genes and DNA. This sample has around 780,000 distinct CDR3 sequences in its table, and roughly 50% of those were observed once. 20% to 30% of the sample is held by the ten biggest clonotypes. Sequencing input: blood. These receptors came from a man aged 40-55 years in good health.

This clonotype showed up just a few times. The rearrangement uses TRBV4-2 and TRBJ2-7, with D unclear. With 4 bases removed from V and 9 bases from J, the gap between germline ends came to 16 bases. Looked up from germline, CDR1 is LGHNA and CDR2 is YNFKEQ. The CDR3 is 13 residues long. CDR3 loop: CASSPSLKGSQYF. DNA for the CDR3: TGTGCCAGCAGCCCAAGCCTTAAGGGATCGCAGTACTTC.

V gene TRBV7-9 combines with J gene TRBJ1-5; no clear D. Trimming removed 8 bases at V and 1 base at J, with 12 bases between. The V gene's germline CDR1 is SEHNR and CDR2 FQNEAQ (reference sequence). This CDR3 spans 14 amino acids. For the CDR3, the DNA is TGTGCCAGCGGCACGAAAGGGAGCAATCAGCCCCAGCATTTT. This translates into CASGTKGSNQPQHF.

This clonotype was seen only a few times. The chain employs TRBV15 and TRBJ2-5, with a tentative D call TRBD1 (6 bases). Germline CDR1 reads LNHNV; CDR2 reads YYDKDF (reference sequence). V was trimmed by 4 bases and J by 3 bases, leaving 15 bases between them. The CDR3 loop spans 15 amino acids. The DNA of the CDR3 is TGTGCCACCAGCAACCGCAAGGGGGTAAAAGAGACCCAGTACTTC. It yields the protein CATSNRKGVKETQYF.

This clonotype was seen a handful of times. The V gene is TRBV5-1, the J gene TRBJ2-6; a weak D match, TRBD2 (5 bases). Germline CDR1 SGHRS, CDR2 YFSETQ. Trimming removed 0 bases from V and 3 bases from J, with 10 bases in between. The CDR3 runs to 16 residues. CDR3 nucleotides: TGCGCCAGCAGCTTGGATCGGGGTTATGGGGCCAACGTCCTGACTTTC. The encoded protein is CASSLDRGYGANVLTF.

The chain joins TRBV29-1 to TRBJ1-2; TRBD1 might be the D (6 bases). Trimming removed 0 bases at V and 4 bases at J, with 12 bases between. CDR1 SQVTM and CDR2 ANQGSEA come from the germline V gene. This CDR3 has 14 amino acids. The CDR3 loop reads CSVEDSGGTYGYTF. CDR3 nucleotides: TGCAGCGTTGAAGATAGTGGGGGCACCTATGGCTACACCTTC.

The chain has TRBV20-1 and TRBJ2-2, with D tentatively TRBD1 (6 bases). Germline V gene sequence: CDR1 DFQATT, CDR2 SNEGSKA (reference sequence). Trimming cost V 7 bases and J 5 bases, with 17 bases left between them. The CDR3 sequence is 14 residues long. The CDR3 bases are TGCAGTGTTCAGGGGCAGGGGATGACCGGGGAGCTGTTTTTT. Translation gives CSVQGQGMTGELFF.

The chain recombines TRBV3-1 with TRBJ2-2, with 8 nucleotides matching TRBD1. J gave up 8 bases and V 4 bases, and 15 bases lay outside the gene matches. Germline values: CDR1 LGHDT, CDR2 YNNKEL (reference sequence). The CDR3 runs to 17 residues. DNA of the CDR3: TGTGCCAGCAGCCCCCCTCGGATCGGGACAGGATTGGGGGAGCTGTTTTTT. Residues: CASSPPRIGTGLGELFF.

A note on this clonotype: Sequence at one end of the junction differs from germline and may be a read error. The rearrangement uses TRBV20-1 and TRBJ1-6; D is unresolved. Per the germline V gene, CDR1 is DFQATT and CDR2 is SNEGSKA (reference sequence). The CDR3 consists of 16 residues. CDR3 nucleotides: TGCAGTGCTGGAGATGGGAACCCAATGCAGGATTCACCCCTCCACTTT. It yields the protein CSAGDGNPMQDSPLHF.